A single sample is the source of the 5 T cell receptor beta chains below, sequenced in a study of blood T cells in healthy people across ages. Then a second PCR, running roughly 7 to 11 cycles, was carried out with a sample-barcoded 5' primer and a J-beta primer mix. TCRdb redid the calling of the 5' RACE reads with MiXCR, one entry per CDR3 protein. The repertoire holds fewer than 900,000 distinct CDR3 sequences, with roughly 40% as singletons. Sequences were obtained from blood. Receptors were obtained from a man in his late teens or twenties in good health.

This clonotype was recorded a few times. The chain has TRBV7-2 and TRBJ2-3; 9 positions match TRBD1. CDR1 is SGHTA and CDR2 is FQGNSA in the germline V gene. The CDR3 has 16 amino acids. Unmatched junction bases numbered 8, after V lost 6 bases and J lost 1 base. The CDR3 DNA is TGTGCCAGCAGTCGTGCTCGGGACAGGGGCACAGATACGCAGTATTTT. This gives the protein CASSRARDRGTDTQYF.

A few counts support this clonotype. The J gene is TRBJ2-3, the V gene TRBV20-1; D is possibly TRBD1 or TRBD2 (5 bases each). Trimming left V 1 base short and J 6 bases short, with 14 bases between. Germline V gives CDR1 DFQATT, CDR2 SNEGSKA (reference sequence). The CDR3 is made up of 14 amino acids. The CDR3 loop reads CSARAAPWGDTQYF. The DNA for the CDR3 is TGCAGTGCTAGAGCGGCCCCCTGGGGGGATACGCAGTATTTT.

J is TRBJ1-4 and V is TRBV10-3, with unresolved D. In germline, CDR1 is ENHRY, CDR2 SYGVKD. Deletions cut 6 bases from V and 2 bases from J, with 10 bases between. The CDR3 covers 14 residues. This CDR3 is CAISMEGTNEKLFF. DNA for the CDR3: TGTGCCATCAGCATGGAAGGGACTAATGAAAAACTGTTTTTT.

The rearrangement links TRBV12-3 or TRBV12-4 to TRBJ2-7, with 13 positions matching TRBD2. The CDR3 runs to 17 residues. V dropped 2 bases and J dropped 2; count of bases not matched to a gene: 6. The CDR3 loop reads CASSLTSGGAVTYEQYF. CDR3 nucleotides: TGTGCCAGCAGTTTAACTAGCGGGGGGGCCGTCACCTACGAGCAGTACTTC.

In this sample, this clonotype turned up a few times. The chain combines TRBV2 with TRBJ2-5; D is uncertain. The tail of the sequence fits TRBJ2-7 better, so the J call may be wrong. This CDR3 comprises 13 residues. From germline, CDR1 is SNHLY and CDR2 FYNNEI. CDR3 loop: CASSSVSGGEQYF. For the CDR3, the DNA is TGTGCCAGCAGTTCAGTCTCGGGCGGCGAGCAGTACTTC.